This T cell receptor beta chain comes out of a study of OX40 agonist ivuxolimab in advanced cancers. The table came from immunoSEQ multiplex PCR; TCRdb's copy has only in-frame clones and leaves some out. The sample holds approximately 62,000 clones, over 90% seen once. Source: CD4+ or CD8+ T cells sorted from blood, taken in a trial of the OX40 agonist ivuxolimab. The source of this sequence is an adult with an advanced solid tumor such as melanoma, head and neck, liver or kidney cancer.

CDR3 in DNA: TGTGCCAGCAGCCAGACGCGGGAGTCGTCGTACAATGAGCAGTTCTTC. Its translation: CASSQTRESSYNEQFF. The chain joins TRBV4-2 to TRBJ2-1; the match to TRBD2 covers 7 bases. V trimming: 3 bases; J trimming: 4 bases; junction bases outside the gene matches: 9. The CDR3 runs 16 residues. Germline CDR1 and CDR2: LGHNA and YNFKEQ.